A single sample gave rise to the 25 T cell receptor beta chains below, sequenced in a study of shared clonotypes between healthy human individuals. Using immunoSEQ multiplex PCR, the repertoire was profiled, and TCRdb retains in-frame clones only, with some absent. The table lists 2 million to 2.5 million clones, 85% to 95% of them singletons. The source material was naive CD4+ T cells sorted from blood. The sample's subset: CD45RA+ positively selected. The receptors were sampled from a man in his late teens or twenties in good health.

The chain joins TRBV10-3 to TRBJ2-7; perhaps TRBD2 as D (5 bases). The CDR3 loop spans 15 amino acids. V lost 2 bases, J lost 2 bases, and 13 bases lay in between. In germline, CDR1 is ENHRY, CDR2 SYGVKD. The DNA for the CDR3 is TGTGCCATCAGTGAGGCACCGGGAACGCCCTACGAGCAGTACTTC. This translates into CAISEAPGTPYEQYF.

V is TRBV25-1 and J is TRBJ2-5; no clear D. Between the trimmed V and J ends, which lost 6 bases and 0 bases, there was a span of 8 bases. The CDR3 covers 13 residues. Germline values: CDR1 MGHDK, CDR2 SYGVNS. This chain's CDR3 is CASSGLYQETQYF. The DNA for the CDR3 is TGTGCCAGCAGCGGTCTCTACCAAGAGACCCAGTACTTC.

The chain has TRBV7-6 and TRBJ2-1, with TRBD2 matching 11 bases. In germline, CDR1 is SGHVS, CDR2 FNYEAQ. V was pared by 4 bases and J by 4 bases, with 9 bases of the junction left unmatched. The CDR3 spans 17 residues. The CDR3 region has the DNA TGTGCCAGCAGCTCAGCCCCGGGACTAGCGGAATACAATGAGCAGTTCTTC. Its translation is CASSSAPGLAEYNEQFF. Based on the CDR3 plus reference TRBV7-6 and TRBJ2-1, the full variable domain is GAGVSQSPRYKVTKRGQDVALRCDPISGHVSLYWYRQALGQGPEFLTYFNYEAQQDKSGLPNDRFSAERPEGSISTLTIQRTEQRDSAMYRCASSSAPGLAEYNEQFFGPGTRLTVL.

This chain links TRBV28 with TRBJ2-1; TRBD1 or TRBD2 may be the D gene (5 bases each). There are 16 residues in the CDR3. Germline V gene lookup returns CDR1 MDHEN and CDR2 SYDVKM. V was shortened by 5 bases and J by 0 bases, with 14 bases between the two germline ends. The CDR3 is CASSPRDRSSYNEQFF. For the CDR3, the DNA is TGTGCCAGCAGTCCCCGGGACCGCAGCTCCTACAATGAGCAGTTCTTC.

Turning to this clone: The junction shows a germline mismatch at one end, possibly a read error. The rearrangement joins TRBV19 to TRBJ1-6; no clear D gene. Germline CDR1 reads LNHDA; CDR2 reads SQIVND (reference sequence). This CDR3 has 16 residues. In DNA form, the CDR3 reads TGTGCCAGTAGTATTGCCCCAGTTTCCTCTAATTCACCCCTCCACTTT. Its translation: CASSIAPVSSNSPLHF.

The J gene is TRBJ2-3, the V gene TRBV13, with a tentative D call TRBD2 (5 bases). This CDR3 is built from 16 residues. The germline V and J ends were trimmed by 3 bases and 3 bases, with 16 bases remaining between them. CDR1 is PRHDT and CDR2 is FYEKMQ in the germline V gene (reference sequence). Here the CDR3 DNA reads TGTGCCAGCAGCTTGAGTTTGAGGGCTGTAACAGATACGCAGTATTTT. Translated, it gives CASSLSLRAVTDTQYF.

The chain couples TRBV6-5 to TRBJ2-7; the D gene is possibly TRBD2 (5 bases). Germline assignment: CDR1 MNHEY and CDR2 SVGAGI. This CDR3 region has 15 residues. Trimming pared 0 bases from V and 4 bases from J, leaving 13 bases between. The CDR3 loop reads CASSYSSVPWYEQYF. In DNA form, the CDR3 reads TGTGCCAGCAGTTACTCTAGCGTACCATGGTACGAGCAGTACTTC.

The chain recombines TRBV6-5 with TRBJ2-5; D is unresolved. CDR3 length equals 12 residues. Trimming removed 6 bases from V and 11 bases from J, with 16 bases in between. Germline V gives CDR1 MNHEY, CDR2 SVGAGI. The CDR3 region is CASSQPRGDQYF. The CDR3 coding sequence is TGTGCCAGCAGCCAACCCCGCGGAGATCAGTACTTC.

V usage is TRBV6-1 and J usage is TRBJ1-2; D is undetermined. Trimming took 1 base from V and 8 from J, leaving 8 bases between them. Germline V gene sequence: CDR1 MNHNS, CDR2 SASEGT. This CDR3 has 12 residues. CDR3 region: CASSEGEWGYTF. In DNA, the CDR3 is TGTGCCAGCAGTGAAGGGGAGTGGGGCTACACCTTC.

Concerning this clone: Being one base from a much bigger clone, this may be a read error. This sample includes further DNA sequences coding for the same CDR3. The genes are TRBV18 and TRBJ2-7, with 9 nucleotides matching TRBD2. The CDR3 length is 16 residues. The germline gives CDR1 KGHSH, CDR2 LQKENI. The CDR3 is CASSPQPSSGGHEQYF. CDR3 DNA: TGCGCCAGCTCACCACAGCCTAGTAGCGGGGGCCACGAGCAGTACTTC. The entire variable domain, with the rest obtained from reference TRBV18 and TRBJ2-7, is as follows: NAGVMQNPRHLVRRRGQEARLRCSPMKGHSHVYWYRQLPEEGLKFMVYLQKENIIDESGMPKERFSAEFPKEGPSILRIQQVVRGDSAAYFCASSPQPSSGGHEQYFGPGTRLTVT.

The DNA for the CDR3 is TGTGCCAGCAGCTTAGAGGAGGGGGAAGAGACCCAGTACTTC. It translates to CASSLEEGEETQYF. The rearrangement joins TRBV11-2 to TRBJ2-5; possibly TRBD1 or TRBD2 for D (6 bases each). The CDR3 runs 14 residues. Germline assignment: CDR1 SGHAT and CDR2 FQNNGV. Between the trimmed V and J ends, which lost 0 bases and 3 bases, there was a span of 8 bases.

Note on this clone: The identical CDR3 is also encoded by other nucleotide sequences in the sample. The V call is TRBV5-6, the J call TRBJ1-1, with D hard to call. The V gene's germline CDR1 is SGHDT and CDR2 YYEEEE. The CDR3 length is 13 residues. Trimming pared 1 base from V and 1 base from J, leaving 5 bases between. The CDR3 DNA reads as TGTGCCAGCAGCTTGAGGAGGAACACTGAAGCTTTCTTT. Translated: CASSLRRNTEAFF.

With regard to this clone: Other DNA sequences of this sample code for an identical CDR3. CDR3 protein: CASSLTGSSYEQYF. Here the CDR3 DNA reads TGTGCCAGCAGCTTAACAGGGAGCTCCTACGAGCAGTACTTC. The chain recombines TRBV7-9 with TRBJ2-7; possible D gene TRBD1, 6 bases. The V gene's germline CDR1 is SEHNR and CDR2 FQNEAQ (reference sequence). Trimming removed 2 bases at V and 0 bases at J, with 8 bases between. The CDR3 runs 14 residues.

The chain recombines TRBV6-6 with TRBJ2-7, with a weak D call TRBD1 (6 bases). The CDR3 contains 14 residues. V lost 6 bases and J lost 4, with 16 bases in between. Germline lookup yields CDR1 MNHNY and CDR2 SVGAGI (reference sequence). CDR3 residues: CASRSPTGPYEQYF. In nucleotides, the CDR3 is TGTGCCAGCAGGTCCCCGACAGGCCCTTACGAGCAGTACTTC.

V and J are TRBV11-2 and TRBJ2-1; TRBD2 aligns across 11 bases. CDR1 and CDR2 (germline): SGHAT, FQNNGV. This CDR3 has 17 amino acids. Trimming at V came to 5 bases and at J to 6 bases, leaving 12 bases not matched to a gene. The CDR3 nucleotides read TGTGCCAGCAGCCCCCGGAGGGCTAGCGGGGGGCCCAATGAGCAGTTCTTC. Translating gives CASSPRRASGGPNEQFF.

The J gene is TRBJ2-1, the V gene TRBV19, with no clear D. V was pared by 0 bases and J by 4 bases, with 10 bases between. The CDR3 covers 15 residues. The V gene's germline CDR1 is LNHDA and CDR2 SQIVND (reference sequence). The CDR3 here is CASSIDLEAYNEQFF. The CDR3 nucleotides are TGTGCCAGTAGTATAGATCTGGAAGCATACAATGAGCAGTTCTTC.

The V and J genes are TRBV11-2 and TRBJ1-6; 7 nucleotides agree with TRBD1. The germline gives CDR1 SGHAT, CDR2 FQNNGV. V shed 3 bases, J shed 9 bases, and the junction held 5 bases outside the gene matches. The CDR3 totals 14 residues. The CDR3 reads CASSLLPGGSPLHF. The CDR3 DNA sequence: TGTGCCAGCAGCTTGCTTCCAGGGGGTTCACCCCTCCACTTT. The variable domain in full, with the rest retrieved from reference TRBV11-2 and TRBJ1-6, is EAGVAQSPRYKIIEKRQSVAFWCNPISGHATLYWYQQILGQGPKLLIQFQNNGVVDDSQLPKDRFSAERLKGVDSTLKIQPAKLEDSAVYLCASSLLPGGSPLHFGNGTRLTVT.

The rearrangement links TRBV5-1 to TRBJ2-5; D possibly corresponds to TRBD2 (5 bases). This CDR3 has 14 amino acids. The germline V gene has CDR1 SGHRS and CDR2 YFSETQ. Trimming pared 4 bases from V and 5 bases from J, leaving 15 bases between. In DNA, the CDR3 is TGCGCCAGCAGCCCAGACACTACGGGGGAGACCCAGTACTTC. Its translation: CASSPDTTGETQYF.

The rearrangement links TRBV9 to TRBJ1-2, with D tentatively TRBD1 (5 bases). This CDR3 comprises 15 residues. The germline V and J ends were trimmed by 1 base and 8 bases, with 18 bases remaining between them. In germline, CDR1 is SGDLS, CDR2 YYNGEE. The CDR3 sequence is CASSVNEGSRGGYTF. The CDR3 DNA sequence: TGTGCCAGCAGCGTAAATGAGGGGAGCCGTGGGGGCTACACCTTC.

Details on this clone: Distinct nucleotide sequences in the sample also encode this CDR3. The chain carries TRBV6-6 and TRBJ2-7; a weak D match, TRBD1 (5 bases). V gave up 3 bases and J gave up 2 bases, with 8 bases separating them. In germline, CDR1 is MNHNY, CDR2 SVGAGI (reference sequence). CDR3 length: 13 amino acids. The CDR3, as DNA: TGTGCCAGCAGTTATGACAGAGCCTACGAGCAGTACTTC. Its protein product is CASSYDRAYEQYF.

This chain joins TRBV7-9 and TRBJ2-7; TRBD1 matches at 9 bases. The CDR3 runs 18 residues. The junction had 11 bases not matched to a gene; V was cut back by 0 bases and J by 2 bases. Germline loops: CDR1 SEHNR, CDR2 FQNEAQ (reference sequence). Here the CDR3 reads CASSLAYLGTGSTYEQYF. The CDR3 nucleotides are TGTGCCAGCAGCTTAGCTTACCTGGGGACAGGGTCAACCTACGAGCAGTACTTC.

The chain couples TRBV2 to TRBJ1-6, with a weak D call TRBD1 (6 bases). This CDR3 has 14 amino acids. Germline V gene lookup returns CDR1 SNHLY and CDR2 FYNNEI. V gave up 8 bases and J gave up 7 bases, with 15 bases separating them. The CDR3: CASREQGRNSPLHF. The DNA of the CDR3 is TGTGCCAGCCGGGAACAGGGTCGGAATTCACCCCTCCACTTT.

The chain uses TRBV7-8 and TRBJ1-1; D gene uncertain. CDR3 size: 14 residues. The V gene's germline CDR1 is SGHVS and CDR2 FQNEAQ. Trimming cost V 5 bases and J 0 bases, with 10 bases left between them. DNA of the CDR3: TGTGCCAGCAGCCTCCAAGAATTGAACACTGAAGCTTTCTTT. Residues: CASSLQELNTEAFF.

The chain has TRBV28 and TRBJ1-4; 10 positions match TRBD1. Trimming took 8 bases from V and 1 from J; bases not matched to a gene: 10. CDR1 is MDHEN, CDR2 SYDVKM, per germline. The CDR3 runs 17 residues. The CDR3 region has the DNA TGTGCCAGCGGGGGACAGGGGAGTCGGGGAACTAATGAAAAACTGTTTTTT. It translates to CASGGQGSRGTNEKLFF.

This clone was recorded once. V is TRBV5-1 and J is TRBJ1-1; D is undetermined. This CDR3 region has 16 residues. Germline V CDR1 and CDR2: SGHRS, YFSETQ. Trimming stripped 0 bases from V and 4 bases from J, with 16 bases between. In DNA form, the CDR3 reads TGCGCCAGCAGCTTGGTGGGGTTAAGGTATGGCACTGAAGCTTTCTTT. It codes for CASSLVGLRYGTEAFF.